Shown below are 13 T cell receptor beta chains from a single sample sequenced in a study of beta chain features in type 1 diabetes. What was sequenced were expressed TCRB transcripts, since all of the isolated RNA had been reverse transcribed. TCRdb keeps only in-frame clones here, not all; method: immunoSEQ multiplex PCR. The sample has some 220,000 clones, about 11% seen once. The sequencing input was central memory CD4+ T cells from blood. The source is a young man in good health.

This clone was counted ten times or more. The same CDR3 arises from other DNA sequences in this sample as well. The V gene is TRBV30, the J gene TRBJ2-7; D possibly corresponds to TRBD2 (6 bases). Deletions cut 0 bases from V and 2 bases from J, with 11 bases between. From germline, CDR1 is GTSNPN and CDR2 SVGIG (reference sequence). The CDR3 spans 14 residues. CDR3 sequence reads: CAWSVPGAPYEQYF. CDR3 bases: TGTGCCTGGAGTGTTCCGGGAGCCCCCTACGAGCAGTACTTC. Using reference TRBV30 and TRBJ2-7 for the parts outside the CDR3, the full variable domain is SQTIHQWPATLVQPVGSPLSLECTVEGTSNPNLYWYRQAAGRGLQLLFYSVGIGQISSEVPQNLSASRPQDRQFILSSKKLLLSDSGFYLCAWSVPGAPYEQYFGPGTRLTVT.

Concerning this clone: At one end the junction does not follow the germline gene, possibly because of a read error. The chain employs TRBV10-3 and TRBJ2-5; 11 nucleotides match TRBD2. The CDR3 has 14 amino acids. CDR1 and CDR2 (germline): ENHRY, SYGVKD. The CDR3 coding sequence is TGTGCCAGCAGTAAGGCTAGCGGGAGGATGGCCCAGTACTTC. It yields the protein CASSKASGRMAQYF.

This clone was counted between two and nine times. The chain is built from TRBV18 and TRBJ1-5; 9 nucleotides line up with TRBD1. The CDR3 runs to 13 residues. The ends lost 6 bases at V and 5 bases at J; junction bases unmatched: 2. The germline V gene has CDR1 KGHSH and CDR2 LQKENI. CDR3 region: CASSGQGHQPQHF. As DNA, the CDR3 is TGTGCCAGCTCCGGACAGGGGCATCAGCCCCAGCATTTT.

This clone has a handful of counts. The rearrangement uses TRBV28 and TRBJ1-1, with 7 bases identical to TRBD1. The CDR3 consists of 14 residues. Germline CDR1 MDHEN, CDR2 SYDVKM. V lost 4 bases and J lost 2; bases outside the gene matches: 4. Here the CDR3 reads CASSWTGANTEAFF. Written as DNA, the CDR3 is TGTGCCAGCAGTTGGACAGGAGCCAACACTGAAGCTTTCTTT.

In this sample, this clone turned up a few times. The chain has TRBV6-1 and TRBJ2-3, with D possibly called TRBD1 or TRBD2 (5 bases each). Germline V gene data show CDR1 as MNHNS and CDR2 as SASEGT. Trimming cost V 6 bases and J 0 bases, with 16 bases left between them. The CDR3 has 16 amino acids. The CDR3: CASRERDQGSTDTQYF. The CDR3 nucleotides read TGTGCCAGCAGGGAACGGGACCAGGGAAGCACAGATACGCAGTATTTT.

This clone was observed many times. The chain recombines TRBV5-4 with TRBJ2-5; D perhaps matches TRBD2 (6 bases). The ends were cut back, 5 bases at V and 4 bases at J, with 15 bases in the middle. The CDR3 is 14 amino acids. Germline V gene sequence: CDR1 SGHNT, CDR2 YYREEE (reference sequence). CDR3: CASSSASEGETQYF. In DNA, the CDR3 is TGTGCCAGCAGTTCGGCTAGCGAAGGAGAGACCCAGTACTTC.

Worth noting for this clone: This CDR3 is also generated by other DNA sequences in the sample. CDR3 region: CASSVAGSTGELFF. In DNA form, the CDR3 reads TGTGCCAGCAGCGTTGCAGGGAGCACCGGGGAGCTGTTTTTT. The chain couples TRBV9 to TRBJ2-2; D assignment may be TRBD1 or TRBD2 (5 bases each). CDR3 length: 14 amino acids. The ends were cut back, 2 bases at V and 4 bases at J, with 9 bases in the middle. CDR1 and CDR2 (germline): SGDLS, YYNGEE. Filled out from reference TRBV9 and TRBJ2-2, the complete variable domain reads DSGVTQTPKHLITATGQRVTLRCSPRSGDLSVYWYQQSLDQGLQFLIQYYNGEERAKGNILERFSAQQFPDLHSELNLSSLELGDSALYFCASSVAGSTGELFFGEGSRLTVL.

This clone was observed a handful of times. The chain links TRBV7-2 to TRBJ1-2; unclear D gene. V dropped 0 bases and J dropped 4 bases, with 6 bases sitting between them. CDR1 and CDR2 (germline): SGHTA, FQGNSA. CDR3 size: 13 residues. CDR3 coding DNA: TGTGCCAGCAGCTTAGCTGGCGTCTATGGCTACACCTTC. It translates to CASSLAGVYGYTF.

This clone showed up just a few times. The V and J genes are TRBV2 and TRBJ1-3; D unclear. There are 14 residues in the CDR3. CDR1 and CDR2 (germline): SNHLY, FYNNEI. The V end was cut by 2 bases, the J end by 1 base, with 6 bases between. The DNA for the CDR3 is TGTGCCAGCAGTGAATTACGATCTGGAAACACCATATATTTT. Its translation: CASSELRSGNTIYF. The full variable domain, rest sourced from reference TRBV2 and TRBJ1-3, is EPEVTQTPSHQVTQMGQEVILRCVPISNHLYFYWYRQILGQKVEFLVSFYNNEISEKSEIFDDQFSVERPDGSNFTLKIRSTKLEDSAMYFCASSELRSGNTIYFGEGSWLTVV.

V is TRBV5-4 and J is TRBJ2-2; D may be TRBD2 (6 bases). The CDR3 totals 15 residues. CDR1 is SGHNT, CDR2 YYREEE, per germline (reference sequence). Trimming removed 5 bases at V and 6 bases at J, with 17 bases between. This chain's CDR3 is CASSKVGGKAGELFF. The CDR3 bases are TGTGCCAGCAGTAAGGTTGGCGGGAAGGCCGGGGAGCTGTTTTTT.

CDR3 DNA sequence: TGTGCCAGCAGCCCGGAGGGCCGGGCTGGGGCCAACGTCCTGACTTTC. Translated: CASSPEGRAGANVLTF. The V call is TRBV5-4, the J call TRBJ2-6; perhaps TRBD2 as D (6 bases). Germline assignment: CDR1 SGHNT and CDR2 YYREEE (reference sequence). V was trimmed by 4 bases and J by 2 bases, leaving 13 bases between them. CDR3 size: 16 residues.

The chain has TRBV2 and TRBJ1-2; 11 bases map to TRBD1. Germline V gene data show CDR1 as SNHLY and CDR2 as FYNNEI. The V and J ends lost 6 bases and 7 bases, in that order; junction bases with no gene match: 7. The CDR3 is 14 residues long. CDR3 protein: CASSNGQGATGYTF. CDR3 DNA sequence: TGTGCCAGCAGCAACGGACAGGGGGCGACTGGCTACACCTTC. Variable domain in full (rest from reference TRBV2 and TRBJ1-2): EPEVTQTPSHQVTQMGQEVILRCVPISNHLYFYWYRQILGQKVEFLVSFYNNEISEKSEIFDDQFSVERPDGSNFTLKIRSTKLEDSAMYFCASSNGQGATGYTFGSGTRLTVV.

The chain couples TRBV5-4 to TRBJ2-1; TRBD2 matches at 12 bases. Germline values: CDR1 SGHNT, CDR2 YYREEE (reference sequence). J lost 5 bases, V lost 0 bases, and 9 bases had no gene match. This CDR3 is built from 18 residues. DNA for the CDR3: TGTGCCAGCAGCTTGGGACCGGGACTAGCGGGCCGTGACAATGAGCAGTTCTTC. It translates to CASSLGPGLAGRDNEQFF.